One and the same sample provided the 17 T cell receptor beta chains below, sequenced in a study of blood T cell repertoires in COVID-19. Repertoires were generated with immunoSEQ multiplex PCR, while TCRdb's copy carries only in-frame clones and drops some. The repertoire has 20,000 to 30,000 clones, about 75% of them found once; the top ten carry approximately 16%. Sample: peripheral blood. The receptors derive from a man older than 75 with active or convalescent COVID-19.

This clone has only a few counts. This rearrangement joins TRBV11-2 to TRBJ1-5, with D possibly being TRBD1 (6 bases). Trimming removed 5 bases from V and 5 bases from J, with 16 bases in between. Germline V lookup: CDR1 SGHAT, CDR2 FQNNGV. The length of the CDR3 is 15 residues. CDR3 DNA sequence: TGTGCCAGCAGCCTACTGGGGGGGGCGGATCAGCCCCAGCATTTT. As protein: CASSLLGGADQPQHF.

The chain uses TRBV19 and TRBJ2-3; TRBD1 aligns across 7 bases. Germline lookup yields CDR1 LNHDA and CDR2 SQIVND (reference sequence). The CDR3 extends over 15 amino acids. Losses at the gene ends were 7 bases for V and 3 bases for J; bases not matched to a gene: 10. In DNA, the CDR3 is TGTGCCAGTAACCCAATGACAGGGAAAACAGATACGCAGTATTTT. This sequence encodes CASNPMTGKTDTQYF.

This clone is medium-sized (0.01 to 0.1%) within its sample. The genes are TRBV6-5 and TRBJ2-1, with 9 bases matching TRBD2. Germline V CDR1 and CDR2: MNHEY, SVGAGI. This CDR3 contains 14 residues. Germline trimming cut 4 bases from V and 6 bases from J; bases unmatched to any gene: 4. CDR3 sequence (DNA): TGTGCCAGCAGTTCCGGCGGGAGGGCCAATGAGCAGTTCTTC. It specifies CASSSGGRANEQFF.

The chain is built from TRBV5-1 and TRBJ2-3, with TRBD2 as a possible D gene (6 bases). The CDR3 is 16 amino acids. The ends were cut back, 0 bases at V and 0 bases at J, with 11 bases in the middle. Germline V gives CDR1 SGHRS, CDR2 YFSETQ. CDR3 region: CASSLALSGSTDTQYF. CDR3 nucleotides: TGCGCCAGCAGCTTGGCCCTTAGCGGAAGCACAGATACGCAGTATTTT.

The chain joins TRBV6-2 or TRBV6-3 to TRBJ2-1, with 7 bases identical to TRBD1. CDR1 is MNHEY and CDR2 is SVGEGT in the germline V gene. J lost 1 base, V lost 4 bases, and 16 bases had no gene match. The length of the CDR3 is 19 residues. The chain's CDR3 is CASSSGRREGAGSYNEQFF. The CDR3 DNA is TGTGCCAGCAGTTCTGGGCGACGTGAGGGGGCTGGATCCTACAATGAGCAGTTCTTC.

The chain has TRBV29-1 and TRBJ2-7; 11 nucleotides line up with TRBD1. V gave up 0 bases and J gave up 3 bases; unmatched junction bases: 4. Germline loops: CDR1 SQVTM, CDR2 ANQGSEA. CDR3 length: 15 amino acids. Written as DNA, the CDR3 is TGCAGCGTTGAAGATCGGGGACAGGGGGGCTACGAGCAGTACTTC. Protein product: CSVEDRGQGGYEQYF.

There are a few counts of this clone. The chain couples TRBV4-3 to TRBJ1-4; 7 bases map to TRBD1. The CDR3 is 15 residues long. V trimming: 0 bases; J trimming: 7 bases; junction bases outside the gene matches: 5. Germline V lookup: CDR1 LGHNA, CDR2 YSLEER. CDR3 coding DNA: TGCGCCAGCAGCCAAGAGGACAGGCAGGGTGAAAAACTGTTTTTT. Encoded protein: CASSQEDRQGEKLFF.

This clone was seen a few times. This chain connects TRBV9 to TRBJ1-6, with 10 bases identical to TRBD1. V was clipped by 8 bases and J by 7 bases; unmatched bases: 12. The CDR3 is 16 amino acids. Per the germline V gene, CDR1 is SGDLS and CDR2 is YYNGEE. The CDR3 spells CASTRPGTGENSPLHF. As DNA, the CDR3 is TGTGCCAGTACTAGACCCGGGACAGGGGAGAATTCACCCCTCCACTTT.

The chain uses TRBV9 and TRBJ1-2, with 7 bases identical to TRBD1. The CDR3 has 14 residues. Trimming removed 5 bases from V and 4 bases from J; junction bases left unmatched: 8. CDR1 SGDLS and CDR2 YYNGEE come from the germline V gene. In DNA form, the CDR3 reads TGTGCCAGCAGTTTCGGATCAGGGGGCTATGGCTACACCTTC. Translating it yields CASSFGSGGYGYTF.

The CDR3 spells CASRPTGNSYEQYF. In DNA, the CDR3 is TGTGCCAGCCGACCAACAGGGAACTCCTACGAGCAGTACTTC. The rearrangement uses TRBV28 and TRBJ2-7; D is possibly TRBD1 (6 bases). Trimming took off 8 bases at V and 0 bases at J, with 14 bases between the two ends. The CDR3 spans 14 residues. Germline lookup yields CDR1 MDHEN and CDR2 SYDVKM.

The chain is built from TRBV7-3 and TRBJ2-3; the match to TRBD2 covers 8 bases. V dropped 5 bases and J dropped 5; count of bases not matched to a gene: 9. There are 15 residues in the CDR3. Per germline, CDR1 SGHTA and CDR2 FQGTGA. The CDR3 loop reads CASSPRGGWGDTQYF. The CDR3, as DNA: TGTGCCAGCAGCCCTCGGGGGGGCTGGGGAGATACGCAGTATTTT. The full variable domain, rest sourced from reference TRBV7-3 and TRBJ2-3, is GAGVSQTPSNKVTEKGKYVELRCDPISGHTALYWYRQSLGQGPEFLIYFQGTGAADDSGLPNDRFFAVRPEGSVSTLKIQRTERGDSAVYLCASSPRGGWGDTQYFGPGTRLTVL.

The chain carries TRBV5-1 and TRBJ2-1, with 8 nucleotides matching TRBD2. V shed 2 bases, J shed 8 bases, and the junction held 9 bases outside the gene matches. The CDR3 has 15 residues. Germline V gives CDR1 SGHRS, CDR2 YFSETQ. CDR3 region: CASSFTGGVFYEQFF. The DNA of the CDR3 is TGCGCCAGCAGCTTTACCGGGGGGGTTTTCTATGAGCAGTTCTTC. The full variable domain, completed using reference TRBV5-1 and TRBJ2-1, is KAGVTQTPRYLIKTRGQQVTLSCSPISGHRSVSWYQQTPGQGLQFLFEYFSETQRNKGNFPGRFSGRQFSNSRSEMNVSTLELGDSALYLCASSFTGGVFYEQFFGPGTRLTVL.

This clone was recorded a few times. This chain connects TRBV28 to TRBJ1-2, with D possibly matching TRBD1 (5 bases). Germline V gene lookup returns CDR1 MDHEN and CDR2 SYDVKM. Trimming cost V 4 bases and J 2 bases, with 11 bases left between them. The length of the CDR3 is 14 residues. The CDR3 loop reads CASSSGVINYGYTF. In nucleotides, the CDR3 is TGTGCCAGCAGTTCGGGGGTAATCAACTATGGCTACACCTTC.

V and J are TRBV10-2 and TRBJ2-6, with TRBD2 as a possible D gene (6 bases). CDR1 WSHSY and CDR2 SAAADI come from the germline V gene. V was pared by 5 bases and J by 1 base, with 9 bases between. The CDR3 is 15 amino acids. CDR3 residues: CASSRGRSGANVLTF. The CDR3, as DNA: TGCGCCAGCAGTCGAGGGAGGTCTGGGGCCAACGTCCTGACTTTC.

This chain links TRBV4-2 with TRBJ1-5, with D maybe TRBD1 (5 bases). V lost 0 bases and J 3 bases, leaving 9 bases between the germline ends. Germline lookup yields CDR1 LGHNA and CDR2 YNFKEQ. The CDR3 is made up of 15 amino acids. The CDR3 sequence: CASSQEGGNNQPQHF. In DNA form, the CDR3 reads TGTGCCAGCAGCCAAGAGGGGGGGAACAATCAGCCCCAGCATTTT.

For the CDR3, the DNA is TGTGCCAGCTCTTCAGGACAGGGTGGGAGCAATCAGCCCCAGCATTTT. It translates to CASSSGQGGSNQPQHF. The V call is TRBV18, the J call TRBJ1-5, with TRBD1 matching over 8 bases. The V gene's germline CDR1 is KGHSH and CDR2 LQKENI. This CDR3 comprises 16 residues. The junction had 8 bases not matched to a gene; V was cut back by 6 bases and J by 1 base.

The chain joins TRBV20-1 to TRBJ2-5; D gene ambiguous. This CDR3 region has 12 residues. V dropped 5 bases and J dropped 5 bases, with 12 bases sitting between them. Germline lookup yields CDR1 DFQATT and CDR2 SNEGSKA (reference sequence). CDR3 sequence (DNA): TGCAGTGCTGGTGACCGTCTGGAGACCCAGTACTTC. It translates to CSAGDRLETQYF.